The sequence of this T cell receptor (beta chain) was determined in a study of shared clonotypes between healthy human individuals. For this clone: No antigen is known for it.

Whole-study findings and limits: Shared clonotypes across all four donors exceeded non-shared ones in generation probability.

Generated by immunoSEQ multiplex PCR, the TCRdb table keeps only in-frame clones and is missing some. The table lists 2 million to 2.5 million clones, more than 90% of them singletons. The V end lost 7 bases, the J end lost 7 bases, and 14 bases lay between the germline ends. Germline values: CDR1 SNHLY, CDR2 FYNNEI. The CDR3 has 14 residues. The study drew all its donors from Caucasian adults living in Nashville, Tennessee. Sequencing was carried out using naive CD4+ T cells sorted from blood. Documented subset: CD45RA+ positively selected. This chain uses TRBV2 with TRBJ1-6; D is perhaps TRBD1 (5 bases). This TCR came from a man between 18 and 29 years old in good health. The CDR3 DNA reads TGTGCCAGCATAGGGACCGGCCGAAATTCACCCCTCCACTTT. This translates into CASIGTGRNSPLHF.